The 8 T cell receptor beta chains in this list originate from one sample, sequenced in a study of blood T cells in healthy people across ages. It was with a sample-barcoded 5' primer and a J-beta primer mix that a second PCR of roughly 7 to 11 cycles was run. Each CDR3 protein gets one entry after TCRdb re-called the 5' RACE reads with MiXCR. In the table there are about 1.4 million distinct CDR3 sequences, 59% of which are singletons. The source material was blood. The receptor set was obtained from a man younger than 35 in good health.

This clonotype was observed a handful of times. The chain uses TRBV4-1 and TRBJ2-7, with a possible D match to TRBD1 (6 bases). From germline, CDR1 is MGHRA and CDR2 YSYEKL. The CDR3 has 14 residues. Trimming pared 6 bases from V and 2 bases from J, leaving 14 bases between. CDR3 sequence reads: CASSFTTGTYEQYF. The DNA of the CDR3 is TGCGCCAGCAGTTTCACTACAGGGACCTACGAGCAGTACTTC.

This clonotype was recorded once. The chain is built from TRBV15 and TRBJ1-4, with 9 bases fitting TRBD1. The length of the CDR3 is 14 residues. V lost 6 bases, J lost 6 bases, and 5 bases stayed unmatched. Germline CDR1 reads LNHNV; CDR2 reads YYDKDF (reference sequence). This CDR3 is CATRKQGADEKLFF. The CDR3 region has the DNA TGTGCCACCAGGAAACAGGGGGCAGATGAAAAACTGTTTTTT.

The genes are TRBV2 and TRBJ2-1; 11 bases map to TRBD2. In germline, CDR1 is SNHLY, CDR2 FYNNEI. Losses at the gene ends were 4 bases for V and 7 bases for J; bases not matched to a gene: 9. The CDR3 extends over 16 amino acids. The DNA of the CDR3 is TGTGCCAGCAGTGCTCCCGGGACTAGCGGCCGTAATGAGCAGTTCTTC. It encodes CASSAPGTSGRNEQFF.

The V call is TRBV12-3 or TRBV12-4, the J call TRBJ2-5; possibly TRBD2 for D (6 bases). The J call is uncertain, as TRBJ2-7 better fits the DNA end. The CDR3 contains 14 residues. The DNA for the CDR3 is TGTGCCAGCAGTTTAGTCGTACTAGCAACCGAGCAGTACTTC. It translates to CASSLVVLATEQYF.

The genes are TRBV3-1 and TRBJ2-7; D is possibly TRBD2 (5 bases). Germline values: CDR1 LGHDT, CDR2 YNNKEL (reference sequence). The CDR3 extends over 14 amino acids. V dropped 4 bases and J dropped 3 bases, with 13 bases sitting between them. CDR3 in DNA: TGTGCCAGCAGCCGACACCGGGCGGGCTACGAGCAGTACTTC. Amino acids: CASSRHRAGYEQYF.

The chain combines TRBV27 with TRBJ2-4, with a tentative D call TRBD2 (6 bases). This CDR3 is built from 14 residues. Germline V gene data show CDR1 as MNHEY and CDR2 as SMNVEV (reference sequence). V lost 6 bases to trimming and J lost 6 bases, with 15 bases between them. The CDR3 DNA reads as TGTGCCAGCAGCCCCGGGGACTTCCCAAACATTCAGTACTTC. This encodes CASSPGDFPNIQYF.

This chain joins TRBV6-2 or TRBV6-3 and TRBJ2-7; D is perhaps TRBD1 (6 bases). The CDR3 length is 15 residues. V was cut by 5 bases and J by 2 bases, with 16 bases left in between. Germline values: CDR1 MNHEY, CDR2 SVGEGT. As DNA, the CDR3 is TGTGCCAGCAGTGGCATCGACAGGACCGCCTACGAGCAGTACTTC. Its translation: CASSGIDRTAYEQYF.

The chain is built from TRBV27 and TRBJ2-7; 9 nucleotides agree with TRBD1. This CDR3 is 11 amino acids long. From germline, CDR1 is MNHEY and CDR2 SMNVEV (reference sequence). V lost 11 bases to trimming and J lost 6 bases; unmatched junction nucleotides: 5. In DNA form, the CDR3 reads TGTGCCGGGGGGACAGGGAGCGAGCAGTACTTC. Translation gives CAGGTGSEQYF.